These 12 T cell receptor beta chains were all obtained from the same sample, sequenced in a study of human T cells and chemical hapten exposure. TCRdb re-called the RACE reads through MiXCR, storing one row per CDR3 protein. The sample lists about 77,000 distinct CDR3 sequences, around 9.3% seen once, with about 1.5% in the top ten. Time point here: healthy volunteer bleed at 6 weeks. RNA extraction used unfractionated whole blood as the source of total RNA. The material sequenced was whole blood. These receptors originate from a female donor in good health. Some clones in this sample may be carry-over from other donors' samples.

There are a few counts of this clonotype. The V call is TRBV29-1, the J call TRBJ1-1; no clear D gene. Between the trimmed V and J ends, which lost 3 bases and 4 bases, there was a span of 12 bases. CDR3 length equals 13 residues. Germline lookup yields CDR1 SQVTM and CDR2 ANQGSEA. The CDR3 reads CSVDSQFSTEAFF. Here the CDR3 DNA reads TGCAGCGTTGACAGTCAATTTAGCACTGAAGCTTTCTTT.

The sample holds many counts of this clonotype. V and J are TRBV20-1 and TRBJ2-3; D remains unclear. The CDR3 is 11 residues long. Germline CDR1 and CDR2: DFQATT and SNEGSKA (reference sequence). Deletions cut 7 bases from V and 6 bases from J, with 11 bases between. As DNA, the CDR3 is TGCAGTGGGGTAGTGTCGGATACGCAGTATTTT. It specifies CSGVVSDTQYF.

The rearrangement uses TRBV10-3 and TRBJ2-3; 11 positions agree with TRBD2. CDR1 and CDR2 from the germline V gene are ENHRY and SYGVKD. V was pared by 4 bases and J by 3 bases, with 3 bases of the junction left unmatched. CDR3 length: 15 amino acids. DNA for the CDR3: TGTGCCATCAGTGGGACTAGCGGGCTTACAGATACGCAGTATTTT. This translates into CAISGTSGLTDTQYF.

This clonotype appeared a few times. The gene calls are TRBV27 and TRBJ1-2; the D gene is possibly TRBD1 (5 bases). This CDR3 region has 14 residues. The ends were cut back, 10 bases at V and 3 bases at J, with 18 bases in the middle. Looked up from germline, CDR1 is MNHEY and CDR2 is SMNVEV (reference sequence). This CDR3 reads CATRVVGGDYGYTF. The CDR3 nucleotides read TGTGCCACCCGAGTCGTGGGGGGGGACTATGGCTACACCTTC.

The chain joins TRBV28 to TRBJ2-3; no firm D call. CDR3 length equals 14 residues. Germline V CDR1 and CDR2: MDHEN, SYDVKM. The V and J ends lost 11 bases and 7 bases respectively, with 22 bases between them. CDR3 in DNA: TGTGCCCTACAGAGCTGGTCAGGACCTCATACGCAGTATTTT. It specifies CALQSWSGPHTQYF.

This clonotype was recorded a few times. The rearrangement uses TRBV5-4 and TRBJ2-3; no reliable D call. Germline V gene data show CDR1 as SGHNT and CDR2 as YYREEE (reference sequence). The CDR3 runs to 16 residues. V was pared by 2 bases and J by 0 bases, with 13 bases between. The CDR3, as DNA: TGTGCCAGCAGCTTCGGTCAGGCCGTTAGCACAGATACGCAGTATTTT. Translating gives CASSFGQAVSTDTQYF.

V gene TRBV5-1 combines with J gene TRBJ2-7; D remains unclear. The CDR3 sequence is 14 residues long. Trimming left V 4 bases short and J 9 bases short, with 20 bases between. The germline V gene has CDR1 SGHRS and CDR2 YFSETQ. The CDR3 DNA sequence: TGCGCCAGCAGCGTGACTGAGGTTCGTGGTGGGCAGTACTTC. Its protein is CASSVTEVRGGQYF.

This clonotype was counted a few times. This chain connects TRBV20-1 to TRBJ1-1, with a possible D match to TRBD1 (5 bases). Germline V gives CDR1 DFQATT, CDR2 SNEGSKA (reference sequence). CDR3 length: 17 residues. The germline V and J ends were trimmed by 0 bases and 0 bases, with 17 bases remaining between them. The chain's CDR3 is CSARDRGREGMNTEAFF. For the CDR3, the DNA is TGCAGTGCTAGAGATCGCGGCAGGGAGGGGATGAACACTGAAGCTTTCTTT.

This clonotype occurred a few times. The chain combines TRBV28 with TRBJ2-3; TRBD2 matches 9 bases. The V segment lost 10 bases and the J segment 1 base; nucleotides outside the gene matches: 3. This CDR3 is built from 13 residues. Germline V CDR1 and CDR2: MDHEN, SYDVKM. The DNA of the CDR3 is TGTGCCACCCGACTAGCGGGCACAGATACGCAGTATTTT. It yields the protein CATRLAGTDTQYF.

This clonotype has more than one count but fewer than ten. The V call is TRBV24-1, the J call TRBJ1-2; D not certain. Germline V gives CDR1 KGHDR, CDR2 SFDVKD. The CDR3 is 14 residues long. V dropped 1 base and J dropped 4 bases, with 9 bases sitting between them. This CDR3 reads CATSDFTQSYGYTF. CDR3 in DNA: TGTGCCACCAGTGATTTCACTCAAAGCTATGGCTACACCTTC.

In regard to this clonotype: It may be a read error: a sequence one base away is much more abundant. The rearrangement links TRBV6-5 to TRBJ2-1; 10 nucleotides line up with TRBD1. The length of the CDR3 is 16 residues. Germline CDR1 is MNHEY and CDR2 is SVGAGI. With 2 bases clipped from V and 8 bases from J, the junction kept 9 bases outside the gene matches. CDR3 region: CASSYAGQGDYDEQFF. The CDR3 DNA follows: TGTGCCAGCAGTTACGCTGGACAGGGGGATTATGATGAGCAGTTCTTC.

This clonotype was counted at least ten times. This chain connects TRBV12-3 or TRBV12-4 to TRBJ1-5; a weak D match, TRBD1 (6 bases). CDR3 size: 14 residues. Trimming left V 6 bases short and J 3 bases short, with 12 bases between. The CDR3 region is CASSSTGNNQPQHF. Here the CDR3 DNA reads TGTGCCAGCAGCTCCACAGGGAACAATCAGCCCCAGCATTTT.